This T cell receptor (beta chain) was found in a study of cytomegalovirus exposure and HLA in healthy donors. Whole-study results and caveats: Rare TCR sequences dominated, though some public TCRs recurred in many donors.

Between the trimmed V and J ends, which lost 5 bases and 1 base, there was a span of 8 bases. The CDR3 sequence is 13 residues long. The germline V gene encodes CDR1 SGHTA and CDR2 FQGNSA. This clone was seen just once. The antigen is unknown. The PCR used 60 Vbeta and 13 Jbeta primers. Per the authors' pipeline: In a later analysis, of 70 million to 85 million unique beta chains, about 12 million appeared in at least two donors. Here immunoSEQ multiplex PCR was the method, and the copy in TCRdb shows in-frame clones only, minus some. The DNA gave D and trimming, while V, J and clone size come from that table. The sample holds more than 150,000 clones, approximately 85% seen once.

The chain couples TRBV7-2 to TRBJ2-5; a weak D match, TRBD2 (6 bases). This sequence originates from a woman aged 18 to 35 in good health and CMV-seronegative. Sequencing was carried out using PBMCs. The CDR3 loop is CASSQGLQETQYF. CDR3 DNA: TGTGCCAGCAGCCAGGGACTCCAAGAGACCCAGTACTTC.